This entry lists 12 T cell receptor beta chains sequenced from one sample in a study of control samples from healthy donors and cancer patients (dated by TCRdb to about 2020). To prepare the library, the immunoSEQ multiplex PCR assay was applied. TCRdb mirrors the immuneACCESS table, restricted to in-frame sequences. Some clones are absent from its copies; in checked studies, under half trace to an unresolved V gene, and the reason for the others is unknown. The sample data list fewer than 6,000 clones, and 84% of these were observed just once. 7.1% of the sample is held by the ten biggest clonotypes. Sequencing was done on a sample of formalin-fixed, paraffin-embedded tissue. Receptor source: a female donor with lung cancer.

The chain combines TRBV18 with TRBJ2-3, with TRBD2 matching over 7 bases. The ends lost 2 bases at V and 4 bases at J; junction bases unmatched: 6. This CDR3 comprises 15 residues. CDR1 is KGHSH and CDR2 is LQKENI in the germline V gene. Written as DNA, the CDR3 is TGTGCCAGCTCACCATCTGCTAGCGGTTCAGATACGCAGTATTTT. Translating it yields CASSPSASGSDTQYF.

J is TRBJ1-1 and V is TRBV6-2 or TRBV6-3, with D perhaps matching TRBD1 (5 bases). Germline V lookup: CDR1 MNHEY, CDR2 SVGEGT. The V and J ends lost 6 bases and 1 base respectively, with 15 bases between them. The CDR3 contains 15 residues. The CDR3 protein is CASRPNGAGNTEAFF. The CDR3 coding sequence is TGTGCCAGCAGGCCTAATGGGGCAGGGAACACTGAAGCTTTCTTT.

This chain connects TRBV11-2 to TRBJ2-3; the D is unclear. Germline CDR1 and CDR2: SGHAT and FQNNGV. This CDR3 has 13 residues. V gave up 5 bases and J gave up 6 bases, with 12 bases separating them. CDR3: CASSPAFGDTQYF. CDR3 DNA sequence: TGTGCCAGCAGCCCCGCCTTTGGGGATACGCAGTATTTT. Together with reference TRBV11-2 and TRBJ2-3, the CDR3 gives the full variable domain: EAGVAQSPRYKIIEKRQSVAFWCNPISGHATLYWYQQILGQGPKLLIQFQNNGVVDDSQLPKDRFSAERLKGVDSTLKIQPAKLEDSAVYLCASSPAFGDTQYFGPGTRLTVL.

The rearrangement joins TRBV27 to TRBJ2-5; the D is unclear. Germline V gives CDR1 MNHEY, CDR2 SMNVEV (reference sequence). CDR3 size: 14 residues. V dropped 5 bases and J dropped 5 bases, with 15 bases sitting between them. The CDR3 here is CASSPTRLRETQYF. For the CDR3, the DNA is TGTGCCAGCAGTCCGACCCGACTTCGGGAGACCCAGTACTTC.

This clone was counted once. The CDR3 loop reads CASSVTGGEQYF. CDR3 in DNA: TGTGCCAGCAGCGTTACAGGGGGCGAGCAGTACTTC. J is TRBJ2-7 and V is TRBV7-8; 8 nucleotides match TRBD1. The CDR3 totals 12 residues. In germline, CDR1 is SGHVS, CDR2 FQNEAQ. Trimming took 5 bases from V and 6 from J; bases not matched to a gene: 3.

V usage is TRBV6-5 and J usage is TRBJ1-2; 9 bases are a match to TRBD1. The CDR3 is 15 residues long. Germline V gene sequence: CDR1 MNHEY, CDR2 SVGAGI. J gave up 4 bases and V 4 bases, and 7 bases lay outside the gene matches. The CDR3 reads CASSSGTGTLYGYTF. The DNA of the CDR3 is TGTGCCAGCAGTTCCGGGACAGGGACCCTCTATGGCTACACCTTC.

The chain combines TRBV7-9 with TRBJ2-1, with D possibly TRBD2 on 5 matching bases. The germline V gene encodes CDR1 SEHNR and CDR2 FQNEAQ (reference sequence). The CDR3 runs 18 residues. Trimming shortened V by 5 bases and J by 0 bases, and 20 bases separated the two germline ends. The CDR3 DNA is TGTGCCAGCAGCCTAGAACCTAGCCCTCGGGTCTCCTACAATGAGCAGTTCTTC. This translates into CASSLEPSPRVSYNEQFF. Full variable domain (outside the CDR3, taken from reference TRBV7-9 and TRBJ2-1): DTGVSQNPRHKITKRGQNVTFRCDPISEHNRLYWYRQTLGQGPEFLTYFQNEAQLEKSRLLSDRFSAERPKGSFSTLEIQRTEQGDSAMYLCASSLEPSPRVSYNEQFFGPGTRLTVL.

The rearrangement joins TRBV7-3 to TRBJ1-5; D unclear. V lost 5 bases to trimming and J lost 3 bases, with 14 bases between them. The CDR3 contains 15 residues. The V gene's germline CDR1 is SGHTA and CDR2 FQGTGA. The CDR3 loop reads CASSLDGGSNQPQHF. CDR3 nucleotide sequence: TGTGCCAGCAGCCTCGACGGAGGGTCCAATCAGCCCCAGCATTTT.

The rearrangement links TRBV6-6 to TRBJ2-1; tentatively, D is TRBD2 (6 bases). The CDR3 has 14 amino acids. V was trimmed by 10 bases and J by 5 bases, leaving 18 bases between them. Per germline, CDR1 MNHNY and CDR2 SVGAGI (reference sequence). The CDR3 DNA is TGTGCCACCCGAGATGGAGGGCCCAACAATGAGCAGTTCTTC. This encodes CATRDGGPNNEQFF.

The V call is TRBV30, the J call TRBJ2-3; a possible D gene is TRBD2 (5 bases). The CDR3 is made up of 14 amino acids. V was cut by 0 bases and J by 4 bases, with 11 bases left in between. Germline assignment: CDR1 GTSNPN and CDR2 SVGIG (reference sequence). The CDR3 protein is CAWSVRAGADTQYF. The CDR3 DNA reads TGTGCCTGGAGTGTGAGGGCGGGCGCAGATACGCAGTATTTT.

The rearrangement uses TRBV5-6 and TRBJ2-7; D is possibly TRBD1 (6 bases). V lost 4 bases and J lost 6, with 11 bases in between. The CDR3 has 12 amino acids. Germline loops: CDR1 SGHDT, CDR2 YYEEEE. This chain's CDR3 is CASSNTGIEQYF. The CDR3 DNA is TGTGCCAGCAGCAACACAGGGATCGAGCAGTACTTC. The variable domain in full, completed from reference TRBV5-6 and TRBJ2-7, reads DAGVTQSPTHLIKTRGQQVTLRCSPKSGHDTVSWYQQALGQGPQFIFQYYEEEERQRGNFPDRFSGHQFPNYSSELNVNALLLGDSALYLCASSNTGIEQYFGPGTRLTVT.

The J gene is TRBJ1-3, the V gene TRBV9; 8 bases are shared with TRBD1. The CDR3 totals 15 residues. Germline V gene data show CDR1 as SGDLS and CDR2 as YYNGEE. Unmatched junction bases numbered 3, after V lost 4 bases and J lost 0 bases. In nucleotides, the CDR3 is TGTGCCAGCAGCCTGACAGGGGTCTCTGGAAACACCATATATTTT. Translating it yields CASSLTGVSGNTIYF.